This T cell receptor (beta chain) was obtained from a study of response to subunit inactivated influenza vaccine. Note on this clonotype: Its antigen is undetermined.

Study results and limitations: Each seasonal flu vaccination may recruit only limited new T cells, authors suggested.

TCRdb fed the RT-PCR reads into MiXCR, producing one record per CDR3 protein. The sample lists around 470,000 distinct CDR3 sequences, less than 7.5% occurring once. V dropped 4 bases and J dropped 0 bases, with 5 bases sitting between them. CDR1 KGHDR and CDR2 SFDVKD come from the germline V gene. This CDR3 has 13 residues. This material consisted of PBMCs from blood, taken less than 25 months after vaccination. This sequence joins TRBV24-1 and TRBJ1-1; D remains ambiguous. This clonotype was obtained from a man between 50 and 75 years old who received an inactivated influenza vaccine. CDR3 coding DNA: TGTGCCACCAGTGACCGTGTGAACACTGAAGCTTTCTTT. Amino acids: CATSDRVNTEAFF.